This TCR beta chain was identified in a study of T cell responses to AZD1222 COVID-19 vaccine (dated by TCRdb to 2020 to 2022). About the full investigation: TCR sequencing was performed for over 230 trial participants, of whom around 200 were given two doses of AZD1222 and around 25 were given two doses of MenACWY control vaccine. Enrollment into the trials was organized by age into subgroups of 18-55, 56-69 and 70-plus years, and those subgroups contained approximately 150, 30 and 60 TCR-sequenced participants, respectively.

The CDR3 regions of human TCRbeta chains were analyzed by immunosequencing. As for how the authors treated the data: Repertoire TCRs were matched against a reference library of SARS-CoV-2-specific TCRs generated with the MIRA antigen-specificity platform. Breadth was defined as the fraction of unique TCRs that were SARS-CoV-2-associated. Depth was defined as the fraction of total T cells that were SARS-CoV-2-associated. Using the MIRA data, each spike-specific TCR was assigned both to the spike region to which the TCR was reactive and to a CD4 or CD8 class. Log10-transformed breadth and depth values were compared by one-way ANOVA with Sidak's multiple comparisons tests. Entries here come from immuneACCESS through TCRdb and include only in-frame sequences with V and J called. Some clones fail to appear in such tables; in the studies checked, an unresolved V gene covers under half of the shortfall, and the cause of the remainder is unknown. V and J calls and clone size come straight from that table; D and trimming were deduced from the DNA. Within this sample are 100,000 to 150,000 clones, with around 88% of them counted one time only. 6.5% to 7.5% of the sample is in the top ten clones.

What the study reported, not specific to this receptor: CD4 TCRs associated with the vaccine covered the entire spike protein, and the dominant responses were in regions 160-218 and 743-854. Participants were mostly white British, with more females than males. The authors suggested clonal diversity may have been underestimated. Nearly half of unique spike-specific TCRs reportedly recognized epitopes outside regions mutated in the B.1.351 and B.1.1.7 variants. Conclusions about previously exposed vaccinees were limited because only a handful of AZD1222 recipients were SARS-CoV-2 seropositive at baseline. Because no day 14 peak-response samples were available, the repertoires could be characterized only after the peak T cell response. In the small 56-69-year group, the increase in depth fell short of significance, most likely because of low power. Spike-specific TCR breadth and depth rose significantly after two AZD1222 doses compared with day 0 and with MenACWY recipients.

Details on this clone: Its antigen has not been determined. Base qualities are not at hand, and no much larger clone is one base apart.

This specimen's time point label, per the study, means: about 28 days (+/-7) after the second vaccine dose. AZD1222 recipients whose second dose came at about 4 weeks and those whose second dose came at about 12 weeks were combined into one group, since spike-specific TCR depth and breadth did not differ between the two schedules. Samples from vaccinated people were obtained from the UK trials COV001 and COV002, which included a single-blind randomized controlled phase 2/3 trial of AZD1222 (ChAdOx1 nCoV-19) in healthy adults. For TCRbeta chain sequencing, PBMC samples were collected from trial participants at day 0 and at day 28 after the second dose. The CDR3 sequence holds 14 residues, the cysteine and phenylalanine included. The entry retains the CDR3 DNA only, 42 bases that are in frame from base 1. The germline V gene provides CDR1 SGHDT and CDR2 YYEEEE. V gives up 1 base and J gives up 2 bases, and the segment between their germline ends measures 10 bases.

Sequences were derived from peripheral blood, sampled 28 days after the second AZD1222 dose. This receptor was identified in an adult who received the AZD1222 COVID-19 vaccine. The V and J genes are TRBV5-6 and TRBJ2-7; confidence is insufficient to name the D gene. This receptor has the CDR3 CASSLYVGTYEQYF. The DNA sequence is given as TGTGCCAGCAGCTTGTATGTCGGAACCTACGAGCAGTACTTC.